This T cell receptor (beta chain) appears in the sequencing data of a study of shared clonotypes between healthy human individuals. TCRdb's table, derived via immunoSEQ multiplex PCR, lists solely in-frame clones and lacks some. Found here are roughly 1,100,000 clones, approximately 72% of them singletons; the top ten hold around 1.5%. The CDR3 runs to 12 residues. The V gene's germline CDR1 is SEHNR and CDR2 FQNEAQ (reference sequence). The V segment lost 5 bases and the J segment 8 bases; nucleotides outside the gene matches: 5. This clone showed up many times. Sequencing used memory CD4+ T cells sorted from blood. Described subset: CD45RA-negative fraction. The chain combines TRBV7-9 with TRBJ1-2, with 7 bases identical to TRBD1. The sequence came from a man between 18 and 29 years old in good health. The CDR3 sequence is CASSQGERGYTF. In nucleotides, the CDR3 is TGTGCCAGCAGCCAGGGGGAGAGGGGCTACACCTTC.